This T cell receptor (beta chain) was observed in a study of blood T cell repertoires in COVID-19. Looking at the study overall: T cells, B-cell-depleted T cells, or PBMCs supplied cDNA or gDNA.

The germline CDR1 and CDR2 sequences are ENHRY and SYGVKD. This CDR3 has 13 residues. Trimming took 9 bases from V and 1 from J; bases not matched to a gene: 2. In the source study's methods: Reference gene primer amplification gave nucleated cell count estimates. Assay used: immunoSEQ multiplex PCR; TCRdb lists only in-frame clones, some missing. From that table come the V and J calls and clone size; the DNA was used to work out D and trimming. The sample yields roughly 95,000 clones, approximately 80% seen once. Sequenced: peripheral blood. The source of this sequence is a human donor in a cohort sampled during active COVID-19. The chain combines TRBV10-3 with TRBJ2-7; 11 nucleotides align to TRBD1. The CDR3 reads CAIGTGGSYEQYF. Here the CDR3 DNA reads TGTGCCATTGGGACAGGGGGATCCTACGAGCAGTACTTC.